What follows describes a single TCR beta chain. Its antigen is still unknown. The V gene end was trimmed by 4 bases and the J gene end by 6 bases; junction bases not matched to a gene: 4. The CDR3 is 13 residues long. Germline V gene lookup returns CDR1 MGHDK and CDR2 SYGVNS. This entry is derived from a study of beta chain features in type 1 diabetes. Isolated RNA was reverse transcribed in full, so expressed TCRB transcripts were sequenced. Here immunoSEQ multiplex PCR was the method, and the copy in TCRdb shows in-frame clones only, minus some. In the table there are about 250,000 clones, roughly a tenth of which are singletons. General study points: People with Type 1 diabetes carried modestly yet significantly shorter TCRB CDR3s in all four CD4+ subsets. PCR might favor shorter templates, but any such skew would affect patients and controls equally. There was no resolution here of whether HLA type influences TCRB rearrangement. In comparison with healthy donors, patients had naive, central memory and Treg TCRB repertoires that appeared more similar. There were fewer insertions and more deletions at the VDJ junctions of type 1 diabetes patients.

Sample: naive CD4+ T cells from blood. The source is a man aged 25 to 40 with type 1 diabetes. The V call is TRBV25-1, the J call TRBJ2-3; 7 positions agree with TRBD1. This CDR3 reads CASSGRTGDTQYF. In nucleotides, the CDR3 is TGTGCCAGCAGTGGCCGGACAGGCGATACGCAGTATTTT.